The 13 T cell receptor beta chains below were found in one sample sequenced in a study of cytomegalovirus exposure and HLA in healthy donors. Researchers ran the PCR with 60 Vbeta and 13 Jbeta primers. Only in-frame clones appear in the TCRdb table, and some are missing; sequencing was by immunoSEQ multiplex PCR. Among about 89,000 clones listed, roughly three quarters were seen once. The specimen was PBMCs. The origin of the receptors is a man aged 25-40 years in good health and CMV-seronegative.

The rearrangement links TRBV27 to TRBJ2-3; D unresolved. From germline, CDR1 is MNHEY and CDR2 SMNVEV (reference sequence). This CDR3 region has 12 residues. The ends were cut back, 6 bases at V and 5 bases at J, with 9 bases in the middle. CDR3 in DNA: TGTGCCAGCAGCGGCGCGGTAGATACGCAGTATTTT. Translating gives CASSGAVDTQYF.

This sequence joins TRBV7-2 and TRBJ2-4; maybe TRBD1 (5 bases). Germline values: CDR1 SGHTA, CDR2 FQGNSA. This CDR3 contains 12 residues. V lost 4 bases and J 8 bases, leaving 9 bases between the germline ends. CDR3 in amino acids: CASSSQEDIQYF. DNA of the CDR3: TGTGCCAGCAGCTCACAGGAAGACATTCAGTACTTC.

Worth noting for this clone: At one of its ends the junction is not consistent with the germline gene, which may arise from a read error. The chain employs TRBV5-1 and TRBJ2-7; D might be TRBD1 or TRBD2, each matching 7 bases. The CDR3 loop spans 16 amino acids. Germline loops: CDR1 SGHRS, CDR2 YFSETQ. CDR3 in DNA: TGCGCCAGCAGTTTGGGAGGGGGCCTGGATTCCTACGAGCAGTACTTC. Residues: CASSLGGGLDSYEQYF.

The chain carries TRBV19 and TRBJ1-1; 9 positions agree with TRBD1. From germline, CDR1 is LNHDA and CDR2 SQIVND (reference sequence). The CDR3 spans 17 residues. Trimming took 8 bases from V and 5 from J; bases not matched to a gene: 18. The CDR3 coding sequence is TGTGCCAGTCCACCTGGTCGGGGACAGGGTACGTGGACTGAAGCTTTCTTT. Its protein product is CASPPGRGQGTWTEAFF.

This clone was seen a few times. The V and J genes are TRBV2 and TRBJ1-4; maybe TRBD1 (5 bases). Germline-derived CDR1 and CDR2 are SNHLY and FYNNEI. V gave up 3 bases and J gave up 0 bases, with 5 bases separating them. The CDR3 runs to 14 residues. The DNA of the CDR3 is TGTGCCAGCAGTGACAGGGCAACTAATGAAAAACTGTTTTTT. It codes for CASSDRATNEKLFF.

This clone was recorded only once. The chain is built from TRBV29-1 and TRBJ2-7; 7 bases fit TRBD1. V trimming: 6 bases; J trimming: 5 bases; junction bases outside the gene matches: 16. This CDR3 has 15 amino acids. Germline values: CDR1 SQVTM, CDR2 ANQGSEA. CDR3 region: CSVVGALNRGNEQYF. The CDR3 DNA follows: TGCAGCGTCGTGGGGGCCCTCAACAGGGGAAACGAGCAGTACTTC.

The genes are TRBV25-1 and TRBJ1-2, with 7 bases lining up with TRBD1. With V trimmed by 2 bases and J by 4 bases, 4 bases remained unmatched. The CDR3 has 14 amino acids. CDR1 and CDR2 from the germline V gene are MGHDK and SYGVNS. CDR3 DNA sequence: TGTGCCAGCAGTGAACCAGGGACAGCCTATGGCTACACCTTC. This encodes CASSEPGTAYGYTF.

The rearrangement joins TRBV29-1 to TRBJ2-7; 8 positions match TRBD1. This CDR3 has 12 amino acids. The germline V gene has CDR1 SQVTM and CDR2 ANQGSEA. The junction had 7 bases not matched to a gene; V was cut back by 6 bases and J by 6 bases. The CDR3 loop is CSVRQGPGEQYF. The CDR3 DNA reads TGCAGCGTAAGACAGGGGCCCGGCGAGCAGTACTTC.

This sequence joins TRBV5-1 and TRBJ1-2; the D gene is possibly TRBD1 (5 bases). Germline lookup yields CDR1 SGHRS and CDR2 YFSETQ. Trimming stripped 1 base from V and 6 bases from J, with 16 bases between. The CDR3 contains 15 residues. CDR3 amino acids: CASSLITGQGNGYTF. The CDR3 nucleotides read TGCGCCAGCAGCTTGATCACTGGGCAGGGAAATGGCTACACCTTC.

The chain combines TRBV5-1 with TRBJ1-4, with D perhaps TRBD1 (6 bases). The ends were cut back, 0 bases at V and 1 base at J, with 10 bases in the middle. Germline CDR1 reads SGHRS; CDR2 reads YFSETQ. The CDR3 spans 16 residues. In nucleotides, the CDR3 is TGCGCCAGCAGCTTGGCGGGGGGGCAAACTAATGAAAAACTGTTTTTT. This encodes CASSLAGGQTNEKLFF.

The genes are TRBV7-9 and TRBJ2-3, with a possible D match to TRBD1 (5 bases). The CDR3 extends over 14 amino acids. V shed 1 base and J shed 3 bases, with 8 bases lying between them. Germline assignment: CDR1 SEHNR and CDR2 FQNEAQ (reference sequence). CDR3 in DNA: TGTGCCAGCAGCTTAGAAGGGGCAACAGATACGCAGTATTTT. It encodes CASSLEGATDTQYF. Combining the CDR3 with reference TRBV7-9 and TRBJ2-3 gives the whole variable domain DTGVSQNPRHKITKRGQNVTFRCDPISEHNRLYWYRQTLGQGPEFLTYFQNEAQLEKSRLLSDRFSAERPKGSFSTLEIQRTEQGDSAMYLCASSLEGATDTQYFGPGTRLTVL.

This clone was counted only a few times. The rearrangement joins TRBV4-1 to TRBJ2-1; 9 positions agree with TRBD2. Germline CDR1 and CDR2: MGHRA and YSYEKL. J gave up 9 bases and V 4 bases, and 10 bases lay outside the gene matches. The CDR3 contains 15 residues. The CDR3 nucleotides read TGCGCCAGCAGCCCAGGGATAAGCGGGGGGATTGAGCAGTTCTTC. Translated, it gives CASSPGISGGIEQFF.

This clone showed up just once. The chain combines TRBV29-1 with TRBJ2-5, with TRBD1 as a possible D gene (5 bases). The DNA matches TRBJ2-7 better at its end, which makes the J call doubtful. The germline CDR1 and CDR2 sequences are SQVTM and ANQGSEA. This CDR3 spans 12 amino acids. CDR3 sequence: CSVGGPRAEQYF. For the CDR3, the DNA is TGCAGCGTTGGGGGCCCTCGGGCCGAGCAGTACTTC.